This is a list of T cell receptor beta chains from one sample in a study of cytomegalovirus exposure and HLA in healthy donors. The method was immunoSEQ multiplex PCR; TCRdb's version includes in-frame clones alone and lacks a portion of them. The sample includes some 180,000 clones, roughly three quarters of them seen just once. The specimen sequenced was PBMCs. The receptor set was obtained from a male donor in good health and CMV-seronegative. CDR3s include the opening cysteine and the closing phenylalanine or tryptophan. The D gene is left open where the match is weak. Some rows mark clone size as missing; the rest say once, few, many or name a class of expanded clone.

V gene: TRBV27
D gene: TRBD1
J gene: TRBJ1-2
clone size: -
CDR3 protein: CASSLSGQGEGYTF
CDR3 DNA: TGTGCCAGCAGTTTATCCGGACAGGGAGAGGGCTACACCTTC

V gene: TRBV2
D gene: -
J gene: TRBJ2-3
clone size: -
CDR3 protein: CASSRGTDTQYF
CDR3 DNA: TGTGCCAGCAGTAGAGGCACAGATACGCAGTATTTT

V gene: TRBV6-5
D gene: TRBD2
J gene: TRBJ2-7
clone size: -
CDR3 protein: CASSPGLGVSYEQYF
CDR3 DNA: TGTGCCAGCAGTCCAGGACTAGGCGTAAGCTACGAGCAGTACTTC

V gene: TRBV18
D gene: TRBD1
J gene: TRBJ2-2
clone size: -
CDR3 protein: CASSPDRANTGELFF
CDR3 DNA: TGTGCCAGCTCACCGGACAGGGCCAACACCGGGGAGCTGTTTTTT

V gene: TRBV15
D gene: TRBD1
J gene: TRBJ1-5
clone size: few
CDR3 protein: CATSREIGTGSQPQHF
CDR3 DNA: TGTGCCACCAGCAGAGAGATAGGGACAGGGTCCCAGCCCCAGCATTTT

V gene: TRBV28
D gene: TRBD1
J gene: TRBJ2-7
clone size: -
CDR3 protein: CASSTNRGLIEEQYF
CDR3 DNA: TGTGCCAGCAGTACGAACAGGGGGCTGATAGAAGAGCAGTACTTC

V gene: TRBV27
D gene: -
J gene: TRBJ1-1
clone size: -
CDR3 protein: CASSLNGAVTEAFF
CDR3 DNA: TGTGCCAGCAGTTTAAATGGGGCGGTCACTGAAGCTTTCTTT

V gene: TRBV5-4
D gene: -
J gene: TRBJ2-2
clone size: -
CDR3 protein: CASSLALTGSNTGELFF
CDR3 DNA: TGTGCCAGCAGCTTGGCCCTGACCGGGAGTAATACCGGGGAGCTGTTTTTT

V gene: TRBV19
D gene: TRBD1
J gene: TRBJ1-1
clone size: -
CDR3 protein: CASILLGTGWTEAFF
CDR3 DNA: TGTGCCAGTATCCTCCTGGGGACAGGCTGGACTGAAGCTTTCTTT

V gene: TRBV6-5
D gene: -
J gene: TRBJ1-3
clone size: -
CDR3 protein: CASSYSRSSGNTIYF
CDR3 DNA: TGTGCCAGCAGTTACTCGCGAAGCTCTGGAAACACCATATATTTT

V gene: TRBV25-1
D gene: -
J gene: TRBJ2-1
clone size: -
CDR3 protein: CASSAAGVRNEQFF
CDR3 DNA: TGTGCCAGCAGTGCTGCAGGGGTTCGCAATGAGCAGTTCTTC

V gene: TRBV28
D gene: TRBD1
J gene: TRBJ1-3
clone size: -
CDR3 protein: CASSWTGGNTIYF
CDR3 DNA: TGTGCCAGCAGTTGGACAGGCGGAAACACCATATATTTT